A single TCR beta chain is shown here with its context. The antigen is not known. This sample is part of a study of beta chain features in type 1 diabetes. Across the whole study: Patients and healthy donors were similar in age, gender and cell yields.

Trimming left V 4 bases short and J 5 bases short, with 20 bases between. Germline CDR1 and CDR2: SNHLY and FYNNEI. The CDR3 runs to 16 residues. The study's findings and limits: The study found fewer insertions and more deletions at VDJ junctions in type 1 diabetes patients. Among all four CD4+ subsets, Type 1 diabetes patients had TCRB CDR3s that were moderately but significantly shorter.

Every bit of the isolated RNA underwent reverse transcription, so sequencing read expressed TCRB transcripts. Assay used: immunoSEQ multiplex PCR; TCRdb lists only in-frame clones, some missing. The table includes over 150,000 clones, 10% detected once. Sampling consisted of one heparinised blood draw per donor, averaging around 100 mL. Purities over 95% were achieved in all sorted populations. The chain has TRBV2 and TRBJ2-5, with D maybe TRBD2 (7 bases). Specimen: central memory CD4+ T cells from blood. The TCR comes from a man aged 25-45 years with type 1 diabetes. The CDR3: CASSGIRAEGGETQYF. The CDR3 DNA reads as TGTGCCAGCAGTGGCATCCGGGCCGAGGGGGGGGAGACCCAGTACTTC.